One sample yielded the 3 T cell receptor beta chains listed below, sequenced in a study of regulatory T cells in long-lasting Graves disease. Time point of the sample: persistent/refractory GD, antithyroid drugs over 5 years with positive TRAb. Extracted RNA from PBMCs served as the source of the TCR library. According to the study, TCR beta libraries were built with iRepertoire HTBI primers and CDR3-region Arm-PCR. TCRdb passed the multiplex PCR reads through MiXCR, listing each CDR3 protein once. The sample holds some 280,000 distinct CDR3 sequences, 20% to 25% seen once. The material was peripheral blood mononuclear cells (PBMCs), obtained when the disease was refractory, from a patient treated with antithyroid drugs. The receptors come from a female donor with Graves disease.

The rearrangement links TRBV7-2 to TRBJ2-5, with no clear D. Germline V gene sequence: CDR1 SGHTA, CDR2 FQGNSA. V lost 4 bases, J lost 5 bases, and 11 bases lay in between. The CDR3 covers 13 residues. CDR3 residues: CASSSGGSETQYF. In nucleotides, the CDR3 is TGTGCCAGCAGCTCAGGTGGATCCGAGACCCAGTACTTC.

This clonotype was found many times. V and J are TRBV30 and TRBJ2-2; 8 bases align to TRBD2. In germline, CDR1 is GTSNPN, CDR2 SVGIG (reference sequence). With V trimmed by 1 base and J by 0 bases, 1 base remained unmatched. CDR3 length: 15 amino acids. The DNA for the CDR3 is TGTGCCTGGAGTGGGGGACTAGCGAACACCGGGGAGCTGTTTTTT. Amino acids: CAWSGGLANTGELFF.

This clonotype was observed a handful of times. The gene calls are TRBV3-1 and TRBJ2-7, with TRBD2 matching over 7 bases. Germline values: CDR1 LGHDT, CDR2 YNNKEL (reference sequence). V shed 6 bases and J 0 bases; nucleotides not matched to a gene: 5. The CDR3 loop spans 14 amino acids. Written as DNA, the CDR3 is TGTGCCAGCAGGAGGACTAGTACCTCCTACGAGCAGTACTTC. Translating gives CASRRTSTSYEQYF.